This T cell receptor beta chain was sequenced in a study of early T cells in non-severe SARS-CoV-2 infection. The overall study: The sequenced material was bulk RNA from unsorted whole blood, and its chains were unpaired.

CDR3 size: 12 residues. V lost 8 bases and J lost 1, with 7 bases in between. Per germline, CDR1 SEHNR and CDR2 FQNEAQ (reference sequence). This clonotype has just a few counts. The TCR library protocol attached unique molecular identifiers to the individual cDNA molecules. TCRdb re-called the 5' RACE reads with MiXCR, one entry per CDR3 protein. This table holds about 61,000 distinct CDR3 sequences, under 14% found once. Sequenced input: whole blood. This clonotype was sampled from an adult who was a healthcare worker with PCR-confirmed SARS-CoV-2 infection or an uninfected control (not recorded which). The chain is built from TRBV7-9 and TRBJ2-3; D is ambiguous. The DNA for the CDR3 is TGTGCCAGCCGGCCTGGCACAGATACGCAGTATTTT. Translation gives CASRPGTDTQYF.